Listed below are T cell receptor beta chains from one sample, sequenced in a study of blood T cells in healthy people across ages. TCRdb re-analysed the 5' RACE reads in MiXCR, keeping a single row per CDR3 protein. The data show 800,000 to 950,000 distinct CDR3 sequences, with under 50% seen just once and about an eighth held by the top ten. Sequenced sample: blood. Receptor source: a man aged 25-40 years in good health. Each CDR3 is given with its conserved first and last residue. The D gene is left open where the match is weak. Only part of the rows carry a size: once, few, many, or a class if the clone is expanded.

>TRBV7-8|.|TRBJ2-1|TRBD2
TGTGCCAGCAGCAGGGAAGCCGGGACTACCTGGAATGAGCAGTTCTTC
CASSREAGTTWNEQFF
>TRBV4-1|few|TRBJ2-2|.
TGCGCCAGCAGCCAAGAGAGAACCGGGGAGCTGTTTTTT
CASSQERTGELFF
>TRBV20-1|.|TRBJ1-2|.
TGCAGTGCTAGTCTCCCGGGACGCCGCTTTCGGGACACCTTC
CSASLPGRRFRDTF
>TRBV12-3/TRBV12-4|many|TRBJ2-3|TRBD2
TGTGCCAGCAGTCGGACTAGCGGAAAGTACACAGATACGCAGTATTTT
CASSRTSGKYTDTQYF
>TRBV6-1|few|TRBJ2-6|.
TGTGCCAGCAGTCGGCAGGGGTGGGTGGAAGGGGCCAACGTCCTGACTTTC
CASSRQGWVEGANVLTF
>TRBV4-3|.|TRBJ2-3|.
TGCGCCAGCAGCCAAGGAGGGGACATCCCCACAGATACGCAGTATTTT
CASSQGGDIPTDTQYF
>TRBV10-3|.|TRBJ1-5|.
TGTGCCATCAGCGGGGGGATGGGTCAGCCCCAGCATTTT
CAISGGMGQPQHF
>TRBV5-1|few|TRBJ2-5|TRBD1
TGCGCCAGCCATTGGACAGGGCAGGAGACCCAGTACTTC
CASHWTGQETQYF
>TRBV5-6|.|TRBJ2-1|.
TGTGCCAGCAGCGGGACCTGGGGGTCCCACAATGAGCAGTTCTTC
CASSGTWGSHNEQFF
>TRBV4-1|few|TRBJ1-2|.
TGTGCCAGCAGCCAAGATAGGTCTAACTATGGCTACACCTTC
CASSQDRSNYGYTF
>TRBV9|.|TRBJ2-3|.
TGTGCCAGCAGCGGACTCCTCCCCCCAGATACGCAGTATTTT
CASSGLLPPDTQYF
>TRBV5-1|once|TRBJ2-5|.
TGCGCCAGCAGCTTTACGGTACTAGGGCAAGAGACCCAGTACTTC
CASSFTVLGQETQYF
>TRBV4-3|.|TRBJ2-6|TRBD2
TGCGCCAGCAGCCAAAGGAGAGCGGGGGCCCCCTCTGGGGCCAACGTCCTGACTTTC
CASSQRRAGAPSGANVLTF
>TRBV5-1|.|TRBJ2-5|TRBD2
TGCGCCAGCAGCTTTGGACTAGCGGGGGTAGAGACCCAGTACTTC
CASSFGLAGVETQYF
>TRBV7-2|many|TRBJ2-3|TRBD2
TGTGCCAGCAGCTTAGTTGTGACTAGCGGAGATACGCAGTATTTT
CASSLVVTSGDTQYF
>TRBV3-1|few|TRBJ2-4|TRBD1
TGTGCCTCCCGGGGCCAAACAGGGGGCCTAGCCAAAAACATTCAGTACTTC
CASRGQTGGLAKNIQYF
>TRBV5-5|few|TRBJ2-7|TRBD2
TGTGCCAGCAGCTTGGGAGCGGGACCCCTCTACGAGCAGTACTTC
CASSLGAGPLYEQYF
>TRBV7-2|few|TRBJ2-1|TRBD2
TGTGCCAGCAGCGCCAGCGGGGGGGTGAATGAGCAGTTCTTC
CASSASGGVNEQFF
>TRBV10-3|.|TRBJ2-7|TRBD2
TGTGCCATCAGTGACGAAGAACTAGCGGGGGCGAGCTCCTACGAGCAGTACTTC
CAISDEELAGASSYEQYF
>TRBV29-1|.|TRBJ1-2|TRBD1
TGCAGCGCAGCGGACAGGAATAACTATGGCTACACCTTC
CSAADRNNYGYTF
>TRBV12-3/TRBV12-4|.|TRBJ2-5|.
TGTGCCAGCAGTTTAGGTAGACACCAAAGTGAGCAGTACTTC
CASSLGRHQSEQYF
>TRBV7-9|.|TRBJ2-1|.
TGTACCAGCAGCTTCGGGGGTCAGAACTCCTACAATGAGCAGTTCTTC
CTSSFGGQNSYNEQFF
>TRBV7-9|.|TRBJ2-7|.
TGTGCCAGCAGCTTTTATTCGGACAGAATATACGAGCAGTACTTC
CASSFYSDRIYEQYF
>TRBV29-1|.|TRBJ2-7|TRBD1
TGCAGCGTTGAAGGCCTCAAAGGGACAGGGAGCGCCTACGAGCAGTACTTC
CSVEGLKGTGSAYEQYF
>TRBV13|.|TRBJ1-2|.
TGTGCCATCGGGGACGGACAATATGGCTACACCTTC
CAIGDGQYGYTF
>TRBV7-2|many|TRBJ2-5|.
TGTGCCAGCAGCTCTTCCGGGACTCAAGAGACCCAGTACTTC
CASSSSGTQETQYF
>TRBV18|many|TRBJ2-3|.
TGTGCCAGCTCACAGTCCACCGGGTATGACACGCAGTATTTT
CASSQSTGYDTQYF
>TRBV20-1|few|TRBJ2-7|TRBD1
TGCAGTGCTAATGGACAGGGATTGGCCTACGAGCAGTACTTC
CSANGQGLAYEQYF
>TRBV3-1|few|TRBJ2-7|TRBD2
TGTGCCAGCAGCCAGGCTAGCGGGGGGGCTTACGAGCAGTACTTC
CASSQASGGAYEQYF
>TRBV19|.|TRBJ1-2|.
TGTGCCAGCTCCCGGGACAATCCTCTGAGGGCCTATGGCTACACCTTC
CASSRDNPLRAYGYTF
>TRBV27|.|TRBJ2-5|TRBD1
TGTGCCAGCAGGATGGGACAGATCGAGACCCAGTACTTC
CASRMGQIETQYF
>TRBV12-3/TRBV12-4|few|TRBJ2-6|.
TGTGCCAGCAGTTCTATTTTTTCCGGGGCCAACGTCCTGACTTTC
CASSSIFSGANVLTF
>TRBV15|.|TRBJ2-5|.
TGTGCCACCAGCAGAGGTGCGGAGGAGACCCAGTACTTC
CATSRGAEETQYF
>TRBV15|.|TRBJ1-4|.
TGTGCCACCAGCAGAGCAGAACGTGAAAAACTGTTTTTT
CATSRAEREKLFF
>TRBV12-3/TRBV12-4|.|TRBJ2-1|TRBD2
TGTGCCAGCAGTCGGACTAGCGTCTACAATGAGCAGTTCTTC
CASSRTSVYNEQFF
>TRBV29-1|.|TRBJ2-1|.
TGCAGCGTCGGGACCGGGGCCTTGAATGAGCAGTTCTTC
CSVGTGALNEQFF
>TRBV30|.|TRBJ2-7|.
TGTGCCTGGGACCAAACAGGGACCTACGAGCAGTACTTC
CAWDQTGTYEQYF
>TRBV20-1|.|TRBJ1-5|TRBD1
TGCAGTGCTAGCACGACAGGGGGCACACAGCCCCAGCATTTT
CSASTTGGTQPQHF
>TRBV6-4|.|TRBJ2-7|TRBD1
TGTGCCAGCAGTGACCCGGGACAGGCCACCTACGAGCAGTACTTC
CASSDPGQATYEQYF
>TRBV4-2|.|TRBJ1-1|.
TGTGCCAGCAGCCAAGATGTGGGCCAAAAGGGGACTGAAGCTTTCTTT
CASSQDVGQKGTEAFF
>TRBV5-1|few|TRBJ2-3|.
TGCGCCAGCAGCCCCCAAGGGGGGCGTTCAGATACGCAGTATTTT
CASSPQGGRSDTQYF
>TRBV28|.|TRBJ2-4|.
TGTGCCAGCAGTTTACAAGGGTCGCAGAACATTCAGTACTTC
CASSLQGSQNIQYF
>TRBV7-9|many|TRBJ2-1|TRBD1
TGTGCCAGCAGTTCTACAGGGGGCGGTTACAATGAGCAGTTCTTC
CASSSTGGGYNEQFF
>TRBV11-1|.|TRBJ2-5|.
TGTGCCAGCAGCTTAGGGCCGGCCAGGCAAGAGACCCAGTACTTC
CASSLGPARQETQYF
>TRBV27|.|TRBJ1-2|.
TGTGCCAGCAGTTTAGGGCCTGGACGGAACTATGGCTACACCTTC
CASSLGPGRNYGYTF
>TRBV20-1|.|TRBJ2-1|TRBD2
TGCAGTGCTACTCAACCTAGCGGGGTAATGTATGAGCAGTTCTTC
CSATQPSGVMYEQFF
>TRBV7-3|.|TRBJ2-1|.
TGTGCCAGCAGCCCCGACAGACTCTCCTACAATGAGCAGTTCTTC
CASSPDRLSYNEQFF
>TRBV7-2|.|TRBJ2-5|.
TGTGCCAGCAGCTTAGCAGATGGGGAGACCCAGTACTTC
CASSLADGETQYF